Reported below is one T cell receptor (beta chain). Sequencing was performed with immunoSEQ multiplex PCR; in TCRdb, only in-frame clones are kept and a portion is missing. The table includes 250,000 or so clones, roughly 91% detected once. This sample is part of a study of blood T cell repertoires in COVID-19. Across the study: The study drew acute and convalescent COVID-19 samples from the United States, Italy and Spain. PBMCs, B-cell-depleted T cells, or T cells provided the cDNA or gDNA that made up the material.

Participants' reported clinical history set cohort assignment. For recovered donors of Cohort 3, there were two negative PCRs, clearance, or symptom resolution. Germline assignment: CDR1 SGHRS and CDR2 YFSETQ. The CDR3 totals 14 residues. Trimming removed 4 bases from V and 5 bases from J; junction bases left unmatched: 7. The clonotype originates from a man in his forties who had recovered from COVID-19. The rearrangement joins TRBV5-1 to TRBJ1-1; 8 bases are shared with TRBD1. The sequenced sample was PBMCs or T cells enriched from blood (not recorded which). CDR3 DNA: TGCGCCAGCAGCCCCTTGACAGGGGATACTGAAGCTTTCTTT. This codes for CASSPLTGDTEAFF.